The clone carrying this T cell receptor beta chain was seen once. Authors' analysis steps: Sequence data from immunoSEQ were junction-only and lacked quality scores; consequently, filtering differed. Using immunoSEQ multiplex PCR, the repertoire was profiled, and TCRdb retains in-frame clones only, with some absent. The V and J calls and clone size come from that table; D and trimming were worked out from the DNA. This sample carries about 2.3 million clones, more than 80% of them seen once, and the ten largest clones take about 0.41%. All donors were healthy HIV-negative adults lacking recent acute infections or vaccinations. The data stem from a study of shared clonotypes between healthy human individuals. Deletions cut 0 bases from V and 10 bases from J, with 16 bases between. The CDR3 sequence is 14 residues long. Per germline, CDR1 MNHNS and CDR2 SASEGT.

The gene calls are TRBV6-1 and TRBJ2-7, with D hard to call. Sequencing was performed on naive CD4+ T cells from PBMCs. This sample's subset: CD45RA+ positively selected. The source is a young man in good health. Some clones in this sample may be carry-over from other donors' samples. CDR3 coding DNA: TGTGCCAGCAGTGAAGCTTTCCCTACCGTACGACAGTACTTC. It specifies CASSEAFPTVRQYF.